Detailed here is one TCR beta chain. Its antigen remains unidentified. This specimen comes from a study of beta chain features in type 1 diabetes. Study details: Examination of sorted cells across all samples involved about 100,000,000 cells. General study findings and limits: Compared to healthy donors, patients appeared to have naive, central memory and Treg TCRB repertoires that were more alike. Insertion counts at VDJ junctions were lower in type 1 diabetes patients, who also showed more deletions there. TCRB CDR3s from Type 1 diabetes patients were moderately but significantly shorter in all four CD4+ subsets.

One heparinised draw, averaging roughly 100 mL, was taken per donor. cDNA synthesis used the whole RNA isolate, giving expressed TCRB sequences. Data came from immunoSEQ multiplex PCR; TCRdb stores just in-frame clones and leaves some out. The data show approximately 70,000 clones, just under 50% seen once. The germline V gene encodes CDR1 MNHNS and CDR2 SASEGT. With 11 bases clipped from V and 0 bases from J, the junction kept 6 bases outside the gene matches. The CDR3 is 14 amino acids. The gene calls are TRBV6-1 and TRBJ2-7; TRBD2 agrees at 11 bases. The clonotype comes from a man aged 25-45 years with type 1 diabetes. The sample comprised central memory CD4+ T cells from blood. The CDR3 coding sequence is TGTGCCGTTCGAACTAGCGGGAGCTCCTACGAGCAGTACTTC. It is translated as CAVRTSGSSYEQYF.